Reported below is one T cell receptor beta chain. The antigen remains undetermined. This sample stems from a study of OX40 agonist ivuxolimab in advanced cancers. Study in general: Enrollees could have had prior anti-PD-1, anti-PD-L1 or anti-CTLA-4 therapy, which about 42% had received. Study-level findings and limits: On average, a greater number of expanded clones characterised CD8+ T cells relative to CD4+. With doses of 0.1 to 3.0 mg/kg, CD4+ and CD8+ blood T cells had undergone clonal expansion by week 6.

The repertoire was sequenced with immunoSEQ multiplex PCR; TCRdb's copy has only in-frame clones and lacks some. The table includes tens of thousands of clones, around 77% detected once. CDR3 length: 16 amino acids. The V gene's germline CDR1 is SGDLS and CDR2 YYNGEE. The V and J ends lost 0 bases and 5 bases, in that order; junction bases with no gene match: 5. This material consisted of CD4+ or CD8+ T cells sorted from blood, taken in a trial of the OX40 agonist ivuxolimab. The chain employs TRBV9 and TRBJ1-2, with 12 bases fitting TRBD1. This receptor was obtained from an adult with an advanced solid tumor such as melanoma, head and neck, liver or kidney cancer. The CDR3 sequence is CASSVGGTGGKYGYTF. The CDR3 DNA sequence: TGTGCCAGCAGCGTAGGAGGGACAGGGGGCAAGTATGGCTACACCTTC.